The text below deals with one T cell receptor (beta chain). Its specific antigen is unknown. Base-call qualities are not available, and no considerably larger clone is one nucleotide away. The donors were some 39 Caucasian individuals from Russia, aged roughly 6 to 90 years, who were systemically healthy. About 9.6 milliliters of peripheral blood were collected from each donor into EDTA-treated Vacutainer tubes. Ficoll-Paque density-gradient centrifugation was used to isolate PBMCs, with at least 6 million per sample. Trizol reagent was used to extract total RNA from PBMCs, with at least 5 micrograms per sample. For every donor, an aliquot of PBMCs went through flow cytometry to measure the percentages of naive CD45RAhigh/CD27high T cells. The library was made by 5' RACE. Sequencing was performed on an Illumina HiSeq 2500. A second PCR of about 7 to 12 cycles was performed with a sample-barcoded 5' primer and a J-beta primer mix. A unique molecular identifier was introduced onto each TCR beta cDNA molecule by a template-switch 5' adaptor carrying 12 random nucleotides. At least 3 million CDR3-containing paired-end reads were obtained from each sample. First-strand cDNA was synthesized from all RNA with the Mint cDNA synthesis kit, primed by a TRBC-specific oligonucleotide. Following uracil-DNA glycosylase treatment, a first 18-cycle PCR with universal primers M1SS and BC2_uni_R was performed on all cDNA. In the source study's methods: Each sample was normalized by randomly selecting 1 million high-quality reads, each carrying a distinct molecular identifier. Instead of being binned into consensus sequences, reads that shared molecular identifiers were thrown out. MiTCR, with a Q25 quality threshold and the strictest error-elimination algorithm, was used for CDR3 identification, clonotype clustering and error correction. A nonparametric unseen species model with Euler transformation was used to estimate lower-bound total TCR beta diversity. TCRdb reprocessed the public reads (quality trimming at Q25 with fastp, clone calling with MiXCR) and kept in-frame beta chains. Each record represents a unique CDR3 protein, reported with the most common genes and DNA among its rows. TCRdb, rather than the study authors, made the V and J calls. The sample table shows over 600,000 distinct CDR3 sequences, and 45% to 70% are seen once. Roughly 26% of the sample comes from the top ten.

The data derive from a study of blood T cells in healthy people across ages (dated by TCRdb to the mid-2010s). Looking at the study overall: In model experiments, template switching captured roughly one uniquely barcoded TCR beta cDNA molecule for every two T cells. To avoid experimental bias, donors of different ages were randomly spread across the sequencing lanes. The study measured age-related changes in TCR beta repertoire diversity using deep sequencing normalized with unique cDNA molecular identifiers. The donors were split into four age groups: young (average approximately 16 years), middle-aged (nearly 40), aged (approximately 59) and long-lived (under 90). For two donors (one aged 18 to 30 and one aged 80 or older), the study analyzed two additional independent replicas of 1 million unique cDNA reads from the same blood draw. Points the paper makes about the study in general: Total diversity estimates from one million sequenced T cells were considered lower bounds and underestimates. Because profiling used bulk unsorted PBMCs, naive and antigen-experienced compartments could not be compared conclusively. The CMV infection status of donors was not known, potentially confounding age-related changes in expanded clonotypes. Compared with the aged group, more naive CD4+ T cells, fewer expanded clones and increased TCR diversity were shown by the long-lived group, suggesting age selection. There was a strong correlation between observed TCR beta diversity and the percentage of naive T cells measured by flow cytometry. As age increased, observed TCR beta diversity per million T cells dropped in a roughly linear way, and a significant reduction was already evident by age 40.

The material sequenced was blood. The origin of this receptor is a man in his forties in good health.

The DNA reads TGCAGTGCTAGATCTGGGGCCAACGTCCTGACTTTC. It codes for CSARSGANVLTF. This receptor chain uses TRBV20-1 and TRBJ2-6; too little of a D gene remains to name it. The germline V gene (reference sequence) supplies CDR1 DFQATT and CDR2 SNEGSKA. CDR3 length: 12 amino acids, cysteine to phenylalanine. Left in the record is the CDR3 DNA by itself, 36 bases read in frame from the first base. Relative to germline, V is 2 bases shorter and J is 1 base shorter, with 0 bases between their ends.